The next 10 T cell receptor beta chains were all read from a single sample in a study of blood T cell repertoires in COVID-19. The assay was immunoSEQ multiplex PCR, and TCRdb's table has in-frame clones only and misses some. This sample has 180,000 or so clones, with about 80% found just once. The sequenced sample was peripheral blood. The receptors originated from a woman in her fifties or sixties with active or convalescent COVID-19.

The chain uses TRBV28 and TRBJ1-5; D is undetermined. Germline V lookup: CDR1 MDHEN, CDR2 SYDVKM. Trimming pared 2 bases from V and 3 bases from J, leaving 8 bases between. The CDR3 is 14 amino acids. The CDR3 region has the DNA TGTGCCAGCAGTTTACGGCGGTACAATCAGCCCCAGCATTTT. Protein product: CASSLRRYNQPQHF. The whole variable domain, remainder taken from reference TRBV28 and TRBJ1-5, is DVKVTQSSRYLVKRTGEKVFLECVQDMDHENMFWYRQDPGLGLRLIYFSYDVKMKEKGDIPEGYSVSREKKERFSLILESASTNQTSMYLCASSLRRYNQPQHFGDGTRLSIL.

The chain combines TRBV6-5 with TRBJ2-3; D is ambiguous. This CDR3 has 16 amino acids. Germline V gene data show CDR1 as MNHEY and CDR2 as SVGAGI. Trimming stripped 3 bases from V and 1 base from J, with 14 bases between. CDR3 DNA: TGTGCCAGCAGTTATGGGTGGCAGGCCGGCACAGATACGCAGTATTTT. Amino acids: CASSYGWQAGTDTQYF.

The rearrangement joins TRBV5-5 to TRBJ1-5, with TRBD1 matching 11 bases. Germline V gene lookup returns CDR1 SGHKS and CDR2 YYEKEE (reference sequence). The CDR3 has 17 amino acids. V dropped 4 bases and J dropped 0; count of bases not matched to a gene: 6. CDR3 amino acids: CASSAGQGAYSNQPQHF. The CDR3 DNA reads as TGTGCCAGCAGCGCCGGACAGGGGGCGTATAGCAATCAGCCCCAGCATTTT.

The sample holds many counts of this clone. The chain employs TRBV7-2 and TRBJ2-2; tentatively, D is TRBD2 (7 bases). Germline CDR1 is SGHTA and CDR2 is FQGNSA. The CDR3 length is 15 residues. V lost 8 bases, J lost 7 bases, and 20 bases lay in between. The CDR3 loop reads CASSHWGGASGELFF. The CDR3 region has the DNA TGTGCCAGCTCCCACTGGGGGGGGGCGAGCGGGGAGCTGTTTTTT.

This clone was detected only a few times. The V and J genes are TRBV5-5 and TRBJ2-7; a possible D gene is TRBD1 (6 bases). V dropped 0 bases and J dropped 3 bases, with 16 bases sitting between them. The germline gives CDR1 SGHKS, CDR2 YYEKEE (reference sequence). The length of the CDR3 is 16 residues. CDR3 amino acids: CASSLAMAGELYEQYF. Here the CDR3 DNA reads TGTGCCAGCAGCTTGGCCATGGCAGGGGAACTCTACGAGCAGTACTTC.

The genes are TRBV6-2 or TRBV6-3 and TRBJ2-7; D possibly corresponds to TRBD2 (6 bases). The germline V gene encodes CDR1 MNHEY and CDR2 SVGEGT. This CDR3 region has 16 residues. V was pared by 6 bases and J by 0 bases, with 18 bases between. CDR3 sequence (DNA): TGTGCCAGCAGCCCCCCCATAGGACTACCCTCCTACGAGCAGTACTTC. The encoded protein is CASSPPIGLPSYEQYF.

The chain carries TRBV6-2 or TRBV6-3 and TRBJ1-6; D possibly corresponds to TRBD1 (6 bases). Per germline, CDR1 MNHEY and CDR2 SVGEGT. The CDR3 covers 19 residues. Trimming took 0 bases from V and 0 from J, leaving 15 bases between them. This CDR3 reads CASSYSIRTESSYNSPLHF. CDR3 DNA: TGTGCCAGCAGTTACTCGATCAGGACAGAGAGCTCCTATAATTCACCCCTCCACTTT.

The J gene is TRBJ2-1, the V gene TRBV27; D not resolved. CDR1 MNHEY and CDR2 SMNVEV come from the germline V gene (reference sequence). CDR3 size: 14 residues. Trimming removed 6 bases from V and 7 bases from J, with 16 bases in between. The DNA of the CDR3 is TGTGCCAGCAGCCTTTATGGTGTGGAGAATGAGCAGTTCTTC. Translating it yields CASSLYGVENEQFF.

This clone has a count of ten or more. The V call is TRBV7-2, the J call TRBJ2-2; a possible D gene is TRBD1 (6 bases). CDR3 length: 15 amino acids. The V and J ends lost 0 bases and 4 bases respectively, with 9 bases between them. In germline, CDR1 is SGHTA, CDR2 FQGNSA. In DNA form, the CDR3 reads TGTGCCAGCAGCTTAGCGATAGGGGGCACCGGGGAGCTGTTTTTT. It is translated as CASSLAIGGTGELFF.

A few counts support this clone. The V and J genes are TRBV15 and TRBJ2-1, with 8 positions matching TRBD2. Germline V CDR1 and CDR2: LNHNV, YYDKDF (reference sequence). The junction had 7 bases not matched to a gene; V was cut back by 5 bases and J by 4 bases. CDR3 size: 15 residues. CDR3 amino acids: CATSSGGTRYNEQFF. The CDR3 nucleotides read TGTGCCACCAGCTCGGGCGGGACTAGATACAATGAGCAGTTCTTC.